These 17 T cell receptor beta chains share one sample of origin, sequenced in a study of cytomegalovirus exposure and HLA in healthy donors. The repertoire was sequenced with immunoSEQ multiplex PCR; TCRdb's copy has only in-frame clones and lacks some. The sample has around 70,000 clones, 85% to 95% seen once. Sequenced input: PBMCs. Receptors originate from a man younger than 35 in good health and CMV-seropositive.

The rearrangement joins TRBV28 to TRBJ2-6, with D possibly matching TRBD1 (5 bases). CDR1 is MDHEN and CDR2 is SYDVKM in the germline V gene. CDR3 length equals 18 residues. V was clipped by 5 bases and J by 0 bases, with 17 bases between them. CDR3 nucleotides: TGTGCCAGCAGTCCGCCGGAGACAGTAAACTCTGGGGCCAACGTCCTGACTTTC. Encoded protein: CASSPPETVNSGANVLTF.

The CDR3 loop reads CATNTGAGTEAFF. CDR3 sequence (DNA): TGTGCCACCAATACAGGGGCGGGCACTGAAGCTTTCTTT. The J gene is TRBJ1-1, the V gene TRBV7-9; TRBD1 aligns across 7 bases. J lost 4 bases, V lost 10 bases, and 9 bases had no gene match. Germline lookup yields CDR1 SEHNR and CDR2 FQNEAQ (reference sequence). The CDR3 is made up of 13 amino acids. Combining the CDR3 with reference TRBV7-9 and TRBJ1-1 gives the whole variable domain DTGVSQNPRHKITKRGQNVTFRCDPISEHNRLYWYRQTLGQGPEFLTYFQNEAQLEKSRLLSDRFSAERPKGSFSTLEIQRTEQGDSAMYLCATNTGAGTEAFFGQGTRLTVV.

The chain joins TRBV13 to TRBJ2-2, with D perhaps matching TRBD2 (6 bases). Trimming pared 5 bases from V and 4 bases from J, leaving 17 bases between. Germline V gives CDR1 PRHDT, CDR2 FYEKMQ (reference sequence). CDR3 length: 16 amino acids. The CDR3 region has the DNA TGTGCCAGCAGCCTTTCGGCGGGGACCGCCACCGGGGAGCTGTTTTTT. This translates into CASSLSAGTATGELFF.

This sequence joins TRBV7-9 and TRBJ1-1; no reliable D call. Deletions cut 1 base from V and 7 bases from J, with 7 bases between. This CDR3 has 12 amino acids. Germline CDR1 is SEHNR and CDR2 is FQNEAQ (reference sequence). The CDR3 DNA is TGTGCCAGCAGCTTAGGTTTTAGTGAAGCTTTCTTT. Its translation: CASSLGFSEAFF.

V usage is TRBV15 and J usage is TRBJ2-2, with a tentative D call TRBD1 (6 bases). The V end was cut by 6 bases, the J end by 4 bases, with 12 bases between. This CDR3 is 14 amino acids long. CDR1 LNHNV and CDR2 YYDKDF come from the germline V gene (reference sequence). The CDR3 nucleotides read TGTGCCACCAGAAGGGGGTCGGTCACCGGGGAGCTGTTTTTT. Translated, it gives CATRRGSVTGELFF.

For this clone: Other DNA sequences in the same sample also yield this CDR3. The rearrangement uses TRBV30 and TRBJ2-5, with D tentatively TRBD2 (5 bases). Trimming took off 5 bases at V and 5 bases at J, with 12 bases between the two ends. The germline gives CDR1 GTSNPN, CDR2 SVGIG (reference sequence). The CDR3 has 12 residues. In nucleotides, the CDR3 is TGTGCCTGGCCTTCTAAGCGGGAGACCCAGTACTTC. Translation gives CAWPSKRETQYF. Full variable domain (missing parts from reference TRBV30 and TRBJ2-5): SQTIHQWPATLVQPVGSPLSLECTVEGTSNPNLYWYRQAAGRGLQLLFYSVGIGQISSEVPQNLSASRPQDRQFILSSKKLLLSDSGFYLCAWPSKRETQYFGPGTRLLVL.

The chain has TRBV28 and TRBJ2-7, with D perhaps matching TRBD2 (5 bases). Trimming stripped 4 bases from V and 2 bases from J, with 15 bases between. The CDR3 spans 15 residues. In germline, CDR1 is MDHEN, CDR2 SYDVKM. In DNA, the CDR3 is TGTGCCAGCAGTTCCCGAATTACGACTACCTACGAGCAGTACTTC. Translation gives CASSSRITTTYEQYF.

This clone was observed once. This chain uses TRBV7-9 with TRBJ2-1, with a possible D match to TRBD2 (6 bases). Trimming took off 3 bases at V and 12 bases at J, with 9 bases between the two ends. Germline loops: CDR1 SEHNR, CDR2 FQNEAQ (reference sequence). The CDR3 covers 11 residues. The CDR3 loop reads CASSFSGSQFF. The CDR3 nucleotides are TGTGCCAGCAGCTTCAGCGGGTCGCAGTTCTTC.

As DNA, the CDR3 is TGTGCCAGCGGGTTTCGGGACTCCGCAGAGACCCAGTACTTC. It codes for CASGFRDSAETQYF. V gene TRBV7-8 combines with J gene TRBJ2-5; D is perhaps TRBD2 (6 bases). Germline CDR1 SGHVS, CDR2 FQNEAQ. The CDR3 is 14 residues long. Trimming pared 8 bases from V and 4 bases from J, leaving 17 bases between.

The chain links TRBV30 to TRBJ2-2, with TRBD2 identical over 7 bases. Trimming cost V 7 bases and J 4 bases; bases outside gene matches: 9. From germline, CDR1 is GTSNPN and CDR2 SVGIG (reference sequence). The CDR3 length is 14 residues. The CDR3 coding sequence is TGTGCCTCACCAAGGGAGGGAAGCACCGGGGAGCTGTTTTTT. Its protein product is CASPREGSTGELFF.

The CDR3, as DNA: TGTGCCAGCAGCTTAACAGGGGGCGCGGATCAGCCCCAGCATTTT. Residues: CASSLTGGADQPQHF. This chain joins TRBV7-2 and TRBJ1-5; 9 nucleotides match TRBD1. CDR1 and CDR2 (germline): SGHTA, FQGNSA. Losses at the gene ends were 2 bases for V and 5 bases for J; bases not matched to a gene: 4. The CDR3 has 15 residues.

This clone was recorded only once. This chain connects TRBV27 to TRBJ1-5; no definite D call. Germline values: CDR1 MNHEY, CDR2 SMNVEV (reference sequence). The germline V and J ends were trimmed by 2 bases and 6 bases, with 11 bases remaining between them. The CDR3 length is 14 residues. CDR3 residues: CASSLRGNAQPQHF. The CDR3 region has the DNA TGTGCCAGCAGTTTAAGAGGGAACGCTCAGCCCCAGCATTTT.

This clone was recorded once. The chain couples TRBV4-2 to TRBJ2-5; a possible D gene is TRBD2 (6 bases). Trimming stripped 4 bases from V and 1 base from J, with 13 bases between. The CDR3 is 15 amino acids. Germline V CDR1 and CDR2: LGHNA, YNFKEQ. The CDR3, as DNA: TGTGCCAGCAGCCCCCCCGGGGGAGGCCAAGAGACCCAGTACTTC. This encodes CASSPPGGGQETQYF.

CDR3 nucleotides: TGTGCCAGCAGCGTAGACGGGACTAGCGGGACTAGCACAGATACGCAGTATTTT. Protein: CASSVDGTSGTSTDTQYF. The genes are TRBV9 and TRBJ2-3; the match to TRBD2 covers 13 bases. The V gene's germline CDR1 is SGDLS and CDR2 YYNGEE. The CDR3 loop spans 18 amino acids. The trim removed 0 bases at V and 0 bases at J, leaving 4 bases unmatched.

The CDR3 sequence: CASSRGVDETQYF. The CDR3 coding sequence is TGTGCCAGCAGTCGGGGAGTCGACGAGACCCAGTACTTC. This chain links TRBV2 with TRBJ2-5, with D possibly being TRBD2 (5 bases). The CDR3 has 13 residues. V dropped 5 bases and J dropped 5 bases, with 12 bases sitting between them. Germline assignment: CDR1 SNHLY and CDR2 FYNNEI.

V usage is TRBV6-6 and J usage is TRBJ2-7, with 8 bases aligning to TRBD2. J lost 3 bases, V lost 6 bases, and 7 bases had no gene match. The CDR3 totals 14 residues. Germline V gene lookup returns CDR1 MNHNY and CDR2 SVGAGI (reference sequence). The DNA for the CDR3 is TGTGCCAGCAGCAATAGCGGGAAACACTACGAGCAGTACTTC. Translated, it gives CASSNSGKHYEQYF.

CDR3 nucleotide sequence: TGCAGCGGGGACCCCCGGGACAGGGATAATGAAAAACTGTTTTTT. It yields the protein CSGDPRDRDNEKLFF. The chain combines TRBV29-1 with TRBJ1-4, with 9 bases that match TRBD1. The V gene end was trimmed by 7 bases and the J gene end by 4 bases; junction bases not matched to a gene: 10. The CDR3 is 15 amino acids. Germline V gene data show CDR1 as SQVTM and CDR2 as ANQGSEA. Complete variable domain (other parts from reference TRBV29-1 and TRBJ1-4): SAVISQKPSRDICQRGTSLTIQCQVDSQVTMMFWYRQQPGQSLTLIATANQGSEATYESGFVIDKFPISRPNLTFSTLTVSNMSPEDSSIYLCSGDPRDRDNEKLFFGSGTQLSVL.